Shown below are 28 T cell receptor beta chains from a single sample sequenced in a study of T cells in Graves' hyperthyroidism and ophthalmopathy. Template material for amplifying TCR beta CDR3 regions consisted of RNA transcripts. When the TCR CDR3 underwent first-round RT-PCR, the HTBI primer set was used. TCRdb recomputed calls from the multiplex PCR reads with MiXCR, one row per CDR3 protein. The sample has some 350,000 distinct CDR3 sequences, approximately 25% seen once. Material: blood. The origin of the receptors is a man in his fifties or sixties with Graves' hyperthyroidism.

The chain carries TRBV11-3 and TRBJ2-3; either TRBD1 or TRBD2 may fit D (5 bases each). The CDR3 has 20 residues. Germline CDR1 and CDR2: SGHNT and YENEEA. V was cut by 1 base and J by 1 base, with 24 bases left in between. The CDR3 nucleotides are TGTGCCAGCAGCTTAGGAATGGGGGTTACTAGTGATCTTGGCACAGATACGCAGTATTTT. It codes for CASSLGMGVTSDLGTDTQYF. Combining the CDR3 with reference TRBV11-3 and TRBJ2-3 gives the whole variable domain EAGVVQSPRYKIIEKKQPVAFWCNPISGHNTLYWYLQNLGQGPELLIRYENEEAVDDSQLPKDRFSAERLKGVDSTLKIQPAELGDSAVYLCASSLGMGVTSDLGTDTQYFGPGTRLTVL.

This clonotype showed up many times. The rearrangement links TRBV20-1 to TRBJ2-3, with 11 bases lining up with TRBD2. The junction had 9 bases not matched to a gene; V was cut back by 3 bases and J by 7 bases. Germline CDR1 and CDR2: DFQATT and SNEGSKA (reference sequence). The CDR3 is made up of 15 amino acids. DNA for the CDR3: TGCAGTGCTAGGATCCCTAGCGGGAGGACGAATACGCAGTATTTT. It translates to CSARIPSGRTNTQYF.

This CDR3 is CASSTYRGRGYGYTF. CDR3 nucleotides: TGTGCCAGCAGCACCTACAGGGGGCGCGGCTATGGCTACACCTTC. The V gene is TRBV11-2, the J gene TRBJ1-2, with 9 bases that match TRBD1. This CDR3 has 15 amino acids. Germline V gene sequence: CDR1 SGHAT, CDR2 FQNNGV. Trimming took 5 bases from V and 4 from J; bases not matched to a gene: 8.

The J gene is TRBJ2-2, the V gene TRBV12-3 or TRBV12-4; no firm D call. The CDR3 covers 15 residues. The germline V and J ends were trimmed by 6 bases and 7 bases, with 18 bases remaining between them. CDR3 region: CASRFVARAIGELFF. CDR3 nucleotide sequence: TGTGCCAGCAGATTCGTGGCTAGGGCTATCGGGGAGCTGTTTTTT.

This clonotype was seen a handful of times. V and J are TRBV30 and TRBJ1-1, with 7 bases lining up with TRBD1. Germline CDR1 is GTSNPN and CDR2 is SVGIG (reference sequence). The V and J ends lost 1 base and 1 base, in that order; junction bases with no gene match: 3. The CDR3 totals 14 residues. The CDR3 here is CAWSGDRENTEAFF. Written as DNA, the CDR3 is TGTGCCTGGAGTGGGGACAGAGAGAACACTGAAGCTTTCTTT.

The chain couples TRBV4-1 to TRBJ1-2, with D perhaps matching TRBD1 (6 bases). The V gene's germline CDR1 is MGHRA and CDR2 YSYEKL. This CDR3 is 13 amino acids long. The V end was cut by 1 base, the J end by 5 bases, with 8 bases between. This CDR3 is CASSQAGQYGYTF. In DNA form, the CDR3 reads TGCGCCAGCAGCCAAGCAGGACAGTATGGCTACACCTTC.

The chain carries TRBV6-4 and TRBJ2-2; a possible D gene is TRBD2 (6 bases). The CDR3 has 16 amino acids. CDR1 is MRHNA, CDR2 SNTAGT, per germline. The V gene lost 5 bases and the J gene lost 0 bases, with 13 bases spanning the gap. The CDR3 is CASSRDLPANTGELFF. DNA of the CDR3: TGTGCCAGCAGTCGGGACTTACCCGCGAACACCGGGGAGCTGTTTTTT.

This clonotype was observed many times. The rearrangement uses TRBV28 and TRBJ2-5; 8 bases align to TRBD1. Germline V gene sequence: CDR1 MDHEN, CDR2 SYDVKM. The CDR3 extends over 16 amino acids. V trimming: 3 bases; J trimming: 4 bases; junction bases outside the gene matches: 10. In nucleotides, the CDR3 is TGTGCCAGCAGTTTGCCAGGGGGCTCCGCCCTAGAGACCCAGTACTTC. It encodes CASSLPGGSALETQYF.

About this clonotype: This may stem from a read error, because a much larger clone lies one nucleotide away. CDR3 sequence (DNA): TGTGCCAGCGGTTACGGACAGGGCCCCTACGAGCAGTACTTC. Translated: CASGYGQGPYEQYF. The chain is built from TRBV6-5 and TRBJ2-7; 8 positions match TRBD1. The germline gives CDR1 MNHEY, CDR2 SVGAGI. The CDR3 covers 14 residues.

This clonotype was seen at least ten times. The J gene is TRBJ2-7, the V gene TRBV7-2; TRBD2 aligns across 9 bases. CDR1 is SGHTA and CDR2 is FQGNSA in the germline V gene. The CDR3 extends over 17 amino acids. J was trimmed by 7 bases and V by 1 base; bases with no gene match: 14. The CDR3: CASSLVFSRLAGREQYF. For the CDR3, the DNA is TGTGCCAGCAGCTTAGTCTTTAGTCGGCTAGCGGGGCGTGAGCAGTACTTC.

This clonotype was found a few times. The J gene is TRBJ1-3, the V gene TRBV3-1; D uncertain. Trimming took off 2 bases at V and 7 bases at J, with 6 bases between the two ends. CDR3 length: 12 amino acids. Germline V gene data show CDR1 as LGHDT and CDR2 as YNNKEL (reference sequence). The CDR3 sequence: CASSQRANTIYF. CDR3 in DNA: TGTGCCAGCAGCCAACGGGCTAACACCATATATTTT.

This clonotype was seen ten or more times. J is TRBJ2-3 and V is TRBV28; D perhaps matches TRBD2 (7 bases). Trimming removed 4 bases at V and 1 base at J, with 9 bases between. CDR3 length: 14 residues. Germline-derived CDR1 and CDR2 are MDHEN and SYDVKM. The CDR3 loop is CASSSGGGTDTQYF. CDR3 coding DNA: TGTGCCAGCAGTTCGGGGGGCGGCACAGATACGCAGTATTTT.

V is TRBV24-1 and J is TRBJ2-1; 7 bases agree with TRBD2. The CDR3 consists of 15 residues. The V segment lost 0 bases and the J segment 5 bases; nucleotides outside the gene matches: 3. Germline V gene lookup returns CDR1 KGHDR and CDR2 SFDVKD. The CDR3 nucleotides read TGTGCCACCAGTGATTTGGGGCGGGAGAACAATGAGCAGTTCTTC. It encodes CATSDLGRENNEQFF.

This rearrangement joins TRBV20-1 to TRBJ2-1, with TRBD2 identical over 15 bases. This CDR3 contains 14 residues. Trimming cost V 5 bases and J 8 bases; bases outside gene matches: 4. Germline loops: CDR1 DFQATT, CDR2 SNEGSKA (reference sequence). CDR3 nucleotides: TGCAGTGCTGGACTAGCGGGAGGGTTTGATGAGCAGTTCTTC. Translated: CSAGLAGGFDEQFF.

The rearrangement joins TRBV7-2 to TRBJ2-3; 10 positions agree with TRBD2. The CDR3 length is 18 residues. Trimming removed 1 base from V and 5 bases from J; junction bases left unmatched: 12. CDR1 is SGHTA and CDR2 is FQGNSA in the germline V gene. CDR3 sequence reads: CASSLGLAGEVSVDTQYF. The CDR3 DNA is TGTGCCAGCAGCTTAGGGCTAGCGGGAGAGGTTAGCGTAGATACGCAGTATTTT.

The chain uses TRBV20-1 and TRBJ2-1, with TRBD2 matching 11 bases. This CDR3 has 16 amino acids. The ends lost 1 base at V and 6 bases at J; junction bases unmatched: 8. Germline V gene lookup returns CDR1 DFQATT and CDR2 SNEGSKA (reference sequence). This CDR3 reads CSARVGTSGRVNEQFF. CDR3 coding DNA: TGCAGTGCTAGAGTGGGAACTAGCGGGAGAGTCAATGAGCAGTTCTTC.

The table lists this clonotype with a count of one. This may stem from a read error, because a much larger clone lies one nucleotide away. This chain connects TRBV11-3 to TRBJ2-7; TRBD1 agrees at 8 bases. Unmatched junction bases numbered 5, after V lost 4 bases and J lost 0 bases. Germline CDR1 and CDR2: SGHNT and YENEEA. The CDR3 is made up of 15 amino acids. DNA for the CDR3: TGTGCCAGCAGCTCCCGGACAGGGAGCTCCTACGAGCAGTACTTC. Translating it yields CASSSRTGSSYEQYF.

The rearrangement uses TRBV30 and TRBJ1-2; D might be TRBD1 (5 bases). Trimming removed 0 bases from V and 4 bases from J, with 15 bases in between. Per germline, CDR1 GTSNPN and CDR2 SVGIG (reference sequence). The CDR3 consists of 15 residues. The CDR3 region is CAWSVLGGSIYGYTF. Written as DNA, the CDR3 is TGTGCCTGGAGTGTATTGGGGGGTTCCATCTATGGCTACACCTTC.

The chain couples TRBV5-4 to TRBJ2-7; D is tentatively TRBD1 or TRBD2 (5 bases each). V was trimmed by 4 bases and J by 4 bases, leaving 15 bases between them. The CDR3 is 14 amino acids. CDR1 is SGHNT, CDR2 YYREEE, per germline (reference sequence). The CDR3 sequence is CASSRRDQLYEQYF. Written as DNA, the CDR3 is TGTGCCAGCAGCCGCCGGGACCAACTTTACGAGCAGTACTTC.

J is TRBJ1-4 and V is TRBV18; D not resolved. V lost 8 bases to trimming and J lost 2 bases, with 12 bases between them. The CDR3 runs to 14 residues. The germline V gene has CDR1 KGHSH and CDR2 LQKENI. CDR3 sequence (DNA): TGTGCCAGCGCTGAGGTGGGCACTAATGAAAAACTGTTTTTT. This codes for CASAEVGTNEKLFF.

This clonotype was picked up a small number of times. The chain is built from TRBV11-2 and TRBJ2-1; no clear D gene. This CDR3 is 14 amino acids long. V gave up 4 bases and J gave up 3 bases, with 10 bases separating them. Per germline, CDR1 SGHAT and CDR2 FQNNGV. The CDR3 region has the DNA TGTGCCAGCAGCTCGTCGACAATCTACAATGAGCAGTTCTTC. This translates into CASSSSTIYNEQFF.

This clonotype was seen ten or more times. This sequence joins TRBV2 and TRBJ2-3; D gene ambiguous. This CDR3 region has 13 residues. Trimming pared 10 bases from V and 0 bases from J, leaving 11 bases between. Germline lookup yields CDR1 SNHLY and CDR2 FYNNEI. CDR3 DNA sequence: TGTGCCACCACTCAAGAAAGCACAGATACGCAGTATTTT. Protein product: CATTQESTDTQYF. The full variable domain, completed using reference TRBV2 and TRBJ2-3, is EPEVTQTPSHQVTQMGQEVILRCVPISNHLYFYWYRQILGQKVEFLVSFYNNEISEKSEIFDDQFSVERPDGSNFTLKIRSTKLEDSAMYFCATTQESTDTQYFGPGTRLTVL.

This clonotype has ten or more counts. The rearrangement links TRBV28 to TRBJ2-1; 10 bases agree with TRBD2. V dropped 3 bases and J dropped 6; count of bases not matched to a gene: 8. The CDR3 spans 16 residues. Germline CDR1 reads MDHEN; CDR2 reads SYDVKM. The CDR3 DNA follows: TGTGCCAGCAGTTTGACCCTAGCGGGAGACTTCAATGAGCAGTTCTTC. This translates into CASSLTLAGDFNEQFF.

This clonotype was found a few times. The chain has TRBV27 and TRBJ1-2; the match to TRBD1 covers 8 bases. CDR1 and CDR2 (germline): MNHEY, SMNVEV (reference sequence). CDR3 length: 13 residues. Trimming took 7 bases from V and 9 from J; bases not matched to a gene: 10. The CDR3 region is CASTTGGRQSYTF. CDR3 DNA: TGTGCCAGCACCACAGGGGGACGTCAAAGCTACACCTTC.

This clonotype was detected only a few times. The chain combines TRBV9 with TRBJ2-7; perhaps TRBD2 as D (7 bases). Germline V gene lookup returns CDR1 SGDLS and CDR2 YYNGEE. With 1 base removed from V and 3 bases from J, the gap between germline ends came to 29 bases. This CDR3 is built from 20 residues. The CDR3 coding sequence is TGTGCCAGCAGCGTACTCTTTCTAGGGGGGGACGGGAGGAGAGACTACGAGCAGTACTTC. Its translation: CASSVLFLGGDGRRDYEQYF.

The table lists this clonotype with many counts. The genes are TRBV2 and TRBJ2-1; 9 positions match TRBD1. The germline CDR1 and CDR2 sequences are SNHLY and FYNNEI. J lost 3 bases, V lost 0 bases, and 9 bases had no gene match. CDR3 size: 18 residues. As DNA, the CDR3 is TGTGCCAGCAGTGAAGCGCTTCCCGGGGACAGGGTCTACAATGAGCAGTTCTTC. As protein: CASSEALPGDRVYNEQFF.

Many counts were recorded for this clonotype. This chain joins TRBV7-3 and TRBJ2-1; weak D call: TRBD2 (6 bases). V lost 5 bases to trimming and J lost 4 bases, with 18 bases between them. CDR3 size: 16 residues. CDR1 is SGHTA, CDR2 FQGTGA, per germline. As DNA, the CDR3 is TGTGCCAGCAGCCCAAGCCGGGACTTCCGGTACAATGAGCAGTTCTTC. This gives the protein CASSPSRDFRYNEQFF.

V usage is TRBV6-1 and J usage is TRBJ1-1; D is uncertain. In germline, CDR1 is MNHNS, CDR2 SASEGT. Trimming pared 7 bases from V and 5 bases from J, leaving 20 bases between. This CDR3 region has 15 residues. CDR3 sequence reads: CASTFKLVPRTEAFF. The CDR3, as DNA: TGTGCCAGCACCTTTAAGCTCGTTCCCCGGACTGAAGCTTTCTTT.